Presented here are 4 T cell receptor beta chains from one specimen sequenced in a study of CD8+ T cells in alopecia areata. Isolated RNA was reverse transcribed into cDNA used as the sequencing template. TCRdb's copy holds only in-frame clones and misses some; the assay was immunoSEQ multiplex PCR. This sample yields around 100,000 clones, of which 86% are seen a single time; over 8.5% belongs to the top ten. Treatment indicated: oral pan-JAK inhibitor, 5-10 mg twice daily. The starting material was CD8+ T cells sorted from blood, obtained at approximately week 31, from a patient treated with tofacitinib. All receptors derive from a human donor with alopecia areata.

The table lists this clone with a few counts. J is TRBJ2-7 and V is TRBV5-1, with D uncertain. V shed 3 bases and J shed 0 bases, with 13 bases lying between them. There are 15 residues in the CDR3. Germline values: CDR1 SGHRS, CDR2 YFSETQ. CDR3 coding DNA: TGCGCCAGCAGCTCCCCTCACGAGAGCTCCTACGAGCAGTACTTC. Residues: CASSSPHESSYEQYF.

This clone was seen a single time. The J gene is TRBJ1-2, the V gene TRBV15, with 9 bases lining up with TRBD1. The CDR3 totals 17 residues. Germline trimming cut 0 bases from V and 2 bases from J; bases unmatched to any gene: 7. CDR1 is LNHNV and CDR2 is YYDKDF in the germline V gene (reference sequence). The CDR3 DNA sequence: TGTGCCACCAGCAGAGACCCTCCGGACAGGGGAAACTATGGCTACACCTTC. Its translation: CATSRDPPDRGNYGYTF.

This sequence joins TRBV2 and TRBJ2-7; possibly TRBD1 for D (5 bases). Germline CDR1 reads SNHLY; CDR2 reads FYNNEI. V was pared by 4 bases and J by 4 bases, with 11 bases between. The CDR3 consists of 13 residues. The CDR3 here is CASSVLTAYEQYF. The CDR3 DNA reads as TGTGCCAGCAGTGTTTTGACAGCGTACGAGCAGTACTTC.

The chain combines TRBV28 with TRBJ2-1, with 14 bases matching TRBD2. Germline V lookup: CDR1 MDHEN, CDR2 SYDVKM. The V and J ends lost 5 bases and 4 bases, in that order; junction bases with no gene match: 7. The CDR3 length is 17 residues. The CDR3 DNA is TGTGCCAGCAGTGATGGGACTAGCGGGAGCTATTACAATGAGCAGTTCTTC. Its translation: CASSDGTSGSYYNEQFF.